This record looks at one TCR beta chain sequence and its context. With 9 bases removed from V and 4 bases from J, the gap between germline ends came to 13 bases. The germline CDR1 and CDR2 sequences are SNHLY and FYNNEI. The CDR3 has 12 residues. This record belongs to a study of blood T cell repertoires in COVID-19. Study background: Both acute and convalescent COVID-19 samples were obtained from the United States, Italy and Spain. T cells, B-cell-depleted T cells, or PBMCs supplied cDNA or gDNA.

In the authors' workflow: Estimation of nucleated cell counts relied on the amplification of reference gene primers. Assay: immunoSEQ multiplex PCR; the TCRdb copy retains only in-frame clones and omits some. V and J calls and clone size are copied from that table; D and trimming were computed from the DNA. The table shows some 200,000 clones, with almost 80% occurring only once. The TCR comes from a woman in her seventies with acute or convalescent COVID-19. The genes are TRBV2 and TRBJ2-7; D is uncertain. Sequencing input: peripheral blood. The CDR3 here is CASANVGYEQYF. The CDR3 nucleotides are TGTGCCAGTGCAAATGTCGGGTACGAGCAGTACTTC.